The rows below give T cell receptor beta chains drawn from one sample of a study of T cell responses to AZD1222 COVID-19 vaccine. Libraries were prepared by immunoSEQ multiplex PCR; TCRdb keeps only in-frame clonotypes and omits some of them. The sample lists about 120,000 clones, roughly 89% occurring once. Sample: peripheral blood, taken on day 0 of AZD1222 vaccination. Source of these receptors: an adult in good health. The CDR3 runs from the conserved cysteine through the conserved F or W. D genes are given only for firm matches. Clone sizes are given selectively: once, few, many, or a class where the clone is expanded.

j_call,d_call,v_call,clone_size,cdr3_nt,cdr3_aa
TRBJ2-7,-,TRBV29-1,-,TGCAGCGGCCGGATGGGGCAGGTATCCAACGAGCAGTACTTC,CSGRMGQVSNEQYF
TRBJ2-5,TRBD2,TRBV11-3,-,TGTGCCAGCAGTAATAGCGGGGGCCAGGAGACCCAGTACTTC,CASSNSGGQETQYF
TRBJ1-6,-,TRBV20-1,-,TGCAGTGCTAGAGACAGTGTACCCCTCCACTTT,CSARDSVPLHF
TRBJ1-1,-,TRBV7-9,-,TGTGCCCCGCTTCCCCCCGCTGGGGCCACTGAAGCTTTCTTT,CAPLPPAGATEAFF
TRBJ2-7,TRBD1,TRBV9,-,TGTGCCAGCAGCCCACGGGACAGGGGTTTCCACGAGCAGTACTTC,CASSPRDRGFHEQYF
TRBJ1-2,-,TRBV30,-,TGTGCCTGGTGGGCCCTATATGGCTACACCTTC,CAWWALYGYTF
TRBJ2-1,TRBD2,TRBV5-1,-,TGCGCCAGCAGCCTAACTAGCGGGAATAATGAGCAGTTCTTC,CASSLTSGNNEQFF
TRBJ1-2,-,TRBV19,-,TGTGCCAGTAGTATAGGGACAGCGAACTATGGCTACACCTTC,CASSIGTANYGYTF
TRBJ2-4,TRBD1,TRBV10-3,-,TGTGCCATCAGTGAGTCTCAGGACAGGGGCGACATTCAGTACTTC,CAISESQDRGDIQYF
TRBJ1-2,TRBD1,TRBV4-1,-,TGCGCCAGCAGCCACATGCAGGGGGGGGTGGCCTATGGCTACACCTTC,CASSHMQGGVAYGYTF
TRBJ1-4,-,TRBV7-8,-,TGTGCCAGCAGCCAAGGGAGGGTTGCAACTAATGAAAAACTGTTTTTT,CASSQGRVATNEKLFF
TRBJ2-7,-,TRBV27,-,TGTGCCAGCAGTTTAACCAGCGGCCCCTACGAGCAGTACTTC,CASSLTSGPYEQYF
TRBJ1-1,-,TRBV4-1,-,TGCGCCAGCAGCCAAGATGGGGGCCGGGTTACTGAAGCTTTCTTT,CASSQDGGRVTEAFF
TRBJ2-7,TRBD2,TRBV5-5,-,TGTGCCAGCAGCTTGGGGCTAGCGGTCTCCTACGAGCAGTACTTC,CASSLGLAVSYEQYF
TRBJ1-2,TRBD1,TRBV28,-,TGTGCCAGCAGTTTATTGCAGGGGGCGGGTGGCTACACCTTC,CASSLLQGAGGYTF
TRBJ2-7,-,TRBV19,-,TGTGCCAGTAGTCCCGGGACCCCTGGCTCCTACGAGCAGTACTTC,CASSPGTPGSYEQYF
TRBJ2-2,-,TRBV3-1/TRBV3-2,-,TGTGCCAGCGCCTGGCGGAGCGGGGAGCTGTTTTTT,CASAWRSGELFF
TRBJ2-1,TRBD1,TRBV6-5,-,TGTGCCAGCAGTTCCTTTGACAGGGGGCGATACAATGAGCAGTTCTTC,CASSSFDRGRYNEQFF
TRBJ2-2,TRBD2,TRBV4-2,-,TGTGCCAGCAGCCTGGGACTAGCGGGAGCTAAGGGGAACACCGGGGAGCTGTTTTTT,CASSLGLAGAKGNTGELFF
TRBJ2-7,-,TRBV2,-,TGTGCCAGCAGTGCCCTGCCAGACGGAAGCTACGAGCAGTACTTC,CASSALPDGSYEQYF
TRBJ1-4,-,TRBV18,-,TGTGCCAGCTCACCAACGGGACCAGGGGCAACTAATGAAAAACTGTTTTTT,CASSPTGPGATNEKLFF
TRBJ1-5,TRBD1,TRBV28,-,TGTGCCAGCAGCCCAGGGGGAGTTAGCAATCAGCCCCAGCATTTT,CASSPGGVSNQPQHF
TRBJ2-7,-,TRBV6-5,-,TGTGCAGGGGGGGCAGTCTACGAGCAGTACTTC,CAGGAVYEQYF
TRBJ1-1,-,TRBV6-1,once,TGTGCCAGCAGTGACCCCGGACTGATGAACACTGAAGCTTTCTTT,CASSDPGLMNTEAFF
TRBJ1-6,-,TRBV19,-,TGTGCCAGTAGTGCTGGGTCCCGGGGGAATTCACCCCTCCACTTT,CASSAGSRGNSPLHF
TRBJ2-6,TRBD2,TRBV7-8,-,TGTGCCAGCAGCCGATTCCTCCTCCGATCCGGGACTAGCGGGGGTTATGCTGGGGCCAACGTCCTGACTTTC,CASSRFLLRSGTSGGYAGANVLTF
TRBJ2-2,-,TRBV12-3/TRBV12-4,-,TGTGCCAGCAGTTTTTCAACAACCGGGGAGCTGTTTTTT,CASSFSTTGELFF
TRBJ2-7,TRBD2,TRBV29-1,-,TGCAGCGTTGAGAGAGGGGAGGGGCAGTACTTC,CSVERGEGQYF
TRBJ2-5,-,TRBV5-4,-,TGTGCCAGCAGCTTGGCCGGGGCTAGCAGTGAGACCCAGTACTTC,CASSLAGASSETQYF
TRBJ1-2,-,TRBV18,-,TGTGCCAGCTCACCACCAGGCACCAACTATGGCTACACCTTC,CASSPPGTNYGYTF
TRBJ2-1,-,TRBV5-1,-,TGCGCCAGCAGCTTGCTGAGCTCCTACAATGAGCAGTTCTTC,CASSLLSSYNEQFF
TRBJ2-7,-,TRBV5-5,-,TGTGCCAGCAGCTTGTGGGGCACCTACGAGCAGTACTTC,CASSLWGTYEQYF
TRBJ2-3,-,TRBV2,-,TGTGCCAGCAGTGATGAAGGTTGGGGGGATACGCAGTATTTT,CASSDEGWGDTQYF
TRBJ2-5,-,TRBV4-1,-,TGCGCCAGCAGCCAAGAAGAGGACTACCAAGAGACCCAGTACTTC,CASSQEEDYQETQYF
TRBJ2-7,TRBD2,TRBV19,-,TGTGCCAGTAGAGGGCAGGGTGAAGCTAGCGGTGGCTACGAGCAGTACTTC,CASRGQGEASGGYEQYF
TRBJ2-3,-,TRBV7-9,-,TGTGCCAGCCGACAGCTTCAAGGCACAGATACGCAGTATTTT,CASRQLQGTDTQYF
TRBJ1-2,TRBD1,TRBV27,-,TGTGCCAGCAGTAGTTGGACAGGTGGGGGGGCTAACTATGGCTACACCTTC,CASSSWTGGGANYGYTF
TRBJ1-1,-,TRBV6-5,-,TGTGCCAGCAGTTACACGGCAGGGGAAACTGAAGCTTTCTTT,CASSYTAGETEAFF
TRBJ1-1,-,TRBV7-6,few,TGTGCCAGCAGCTTAGAGGGAACAGGACTGAACACTGAAGCTTTCTTT,CASSLEGTGLNTEAFF
TRBJ1-1,TRBD1,TRBV29-1,once,TGCAGCGTTGAACCGGACAGGGGGTTAGTTACTGAAGCTTTCTTT,CSVEPDRGLVTEAFF
TRBJ2-1,TRBD2,TRBV7-9,few,TGTGCCAGCAGCTTAACCAGACTAGCGGGGGGTCGCTCCTACAATGAGCAGTTCTTC,CASSLTRLAGGRSYNEQFF
TRBJ2-7,TRBD1,TRBV30,-,TGTGCCTGGAGAAGGACAGGGAGCTCCTACGAGCAGTACTTC,CAWRRTGSSYEQYF
TRBJ1-4,TRBD1,TRBV6-5,-,TGTGCCAGCAGGGACAGGGGGGCGACTAATGAAAAACTGTTTTTT,CASRDRGATNEKLFF
TRBJ1-1,-,TRBV4-1,-,TGCGCCAGCAGCCAAGAAGTTCGTCAATTTAACACTGAAGCTTTCTTT,CASSQEVRQFNTEAFF
TRBJ2-3,TRBD2,TRBV11-3,-,TGTGCCAGCAGTCCTGGACTAGCCTCAGATACGCAGTATTTT,CASSPGLASDTQYF
TRBJ1-5,TRBD1,TRBV27,-,TGTGCCAGCAGTCCGACAGGGGGTTATCAGCCCCAGCATTTT,CASSPTGGYQPQHF
TRBJ1-2,-,TRBV28,-,TGTGCCAGCATCCCCAGCGGAAATTTCTATGGCTACACCTTC,CASIPSGNFYGYTF
TRBJ1-1,-,TRBV6-2/TRBV6-3,few,TGTGCCAGCAGTCTACTATGGGAAGCTTTCTTT,CASSLLWEAFF
TRBJ1-5,-,TRBV5-6,-,TGTGCCAGCAGCTTAAGGTCAGGGAGCAATCAGCCCCAGCATTTT,CASSLRSGSNQPQHF
TRBJ2-1,-,TRBV28,-,TGTGCCAGCAGCTTAGGCAGGGGCCAGTTCTTC,CASSLGRGQFF
TRBJ2-2,TRBD1,TRBV6-2/TRBV6-3,few,TGTGCCAGCAGTTGGCAGGGGGTTTACACCGGGGAGCTGTTTTTT,CASSWQGVYTGELFF
TRBJ2-7,-,TRBV19,-,TGTGCCAGTAGTACGCTTACCTACGAGCAGTACTTC,CASSTLTYEQYF
TRBJ2-3,-,TRBV10-3,-,TGTGCCATCAGTGAGATAACAGATACGCAGTATTTT,CAISEITDTQYF
TRBJ2-3,-,TRBV5-5,-,TGTGCCAGCAGCTTGGAACCTTTAACAGATACGCAGTATTTT,CASSLEPLTDTQYF
TRBJ1-1,-,TRBV5-1,-,TGCGCCAGCAGCTTGGGTAGGAACACTGAAGCTTTCTTT,CASSLGRNTEAFF
TRBJ2-7,-,TRBV15,-,TGTGCCACCAGCAGAGTGGGGGGGCTGGACGAGCAGTACTTC,CATSRVGGLDEQYF
TRBJ2-2,-,TRBV7-8,-,TGTGCCAGCAGCTTAGTTTTGGGACGGACTAACACCGGGGAGCTGTTTTTT,CASSLVLGRTNTGELFF